The 14 T cell receptor beta chains reported below all come from one sample, sequenced in a study of blood T cell repertoires in COVID-19. Only in-frame clones appear in the TCRdb table, and some are missing; sequencing was by immunoSEQ multiplex PCR. The sample holds about 52,000 clones, 86% seen once. The specimen sequenced was peripheral blood. The source is a man between 65 and 85 years old with acute or convalescent COVID-19.

The CDR3 bases are TGTGCCAGCAGTAGGGGGGGGGACGAGCAGTACTTC. Its translation is CASSRGGDEQYF. This chain links TRBV6-5 with TRBJ2-7, with D maybe TRBD2 (7 bases). The CDR3 spans 12 residues. Germline V gene sequence: CDR1 MNHEY, CDR2 SVGAGI. Trimming shortened V by 5 bases and J by 5 bases, and 10 bases separated the two germline ends.

This chain connects TRBV28 to TRBJ1-3; D not certain. V was trimmed by 3 bases and J by 5 bases, leaving 17 bases between them. The germline V gene has CDR1 MDHEN and CDR2 SYDVKM. The CDR3 extends over 16 amino acids. In DNA form, the CDR3 reads TGTGCCAGCAGTTTGATTGGACGGGGAGGTAGAAACACCATATATTTT. This gives the protein CASSLIGRGGRNTIYF.

V and J are TRBV15 and TRBJ1-3, with D possibly TRBD1 on 6 matching bases. There are 18 residues in the CDR3. Germline CDR1 LNHNV, CDR2 YYDKDF (reference sequence). With 4 bases removed from V and 0 bases from J, the gap between germline ends came to 19 bases. The CDR3 sequence: CATSIFSDRRSSGNTIYF. The CDR3 DNA is TGTGCCACCAGCATTTTCTCCGACAGGCGAAGCTCTGGAAACACCATATATTTT.

This clone appeared a single time. The rearrangement joins TRBV19 to TRBJ2-2; 8 positions match TRBD1. The CDR3 spans 18 residues. V shed 1 base and J 4 bases; nucleotides not matched to a gene: 11. Germline V gene sequence: CDR1 LNHDA, CDR2 SQIVND (reference sequence). DNA for the CDR3: TGTGCCAGTAGTATAGCCCCTCGAGGACAGGGATTCACCGGGGAGCTGTTTTTT. It yields the protein CASSIAPRGQGFTGELFF.

A word on this clone: At one end, the junction sequence differs from germline, possibly due to a read error. In DNA form, the CDR3 reads TGTGCCAGCAGTGACTCAGGGGGTAGGACTGAAGCTTTCTTT. It is translated as CASSDSGGRTEAFF. The chain joins TRBV6-2 or TRBV6-3 to TRBJ1-1; 7 bases map to TRBD1. Germline-derived CDR1 and CDR2 are MNHEY and SVGEGT. The CDR3 spans 14 residues.

The rearrangement links TRBV29-1 to TRBJ1-2, with D unresolved. V lost 0 bases and J 3 bases, leaving 5 bases between the germline ends. Germline loops: CDR1 SQVTM, CDR2 ANQGSEA. This CDR3 is 12 amino acids long. The CDR3 DNA sequence: TGCAGCGTTGAAGAGCAGGACTATGGCTACACCTTC. This gives the protein CSVEEQDYGYTF. Full variable domain (remainder filled in from reference TRBV29-1 and TRBJ1-2): SAVISQKPSRDICQRGTSLTIQCQVDSQVTMMFWYRQQPGQSLTLIATANQGSEATYESGFVIDKFPISRPNLTFSTLTVSNMSPEDSSIYLCSVEEQDYGYTFGSGTRLTVV.

This sequence joins TRBV5-1 and TRBJ1-1, with 8 bases fitting TRBD1. With 4 bases clipped from V and 3 bases from J, the junction kept 8 bases outside the gene matches. The CDR3 extends over 15 amino acids. The germline V gene encodes CDR1 SGHRS and CDR2 YFSETQ. Here the CDR3 DNA reads TGCGCCAGCAGCGACCCAGGGGGCGGTGACACTGAAGCTTTCTTT. Its translation is CASSDPGGGDTEAFF.

The J gene is TRBJ1-3, the V gene TRBV27; 8 bases are shared with TRBD1. The V segment lost 5 bases and the J segment 0 bases; nucleotides outside the gene matches: 6. This CDR3 region has 16 residues. Looked up from germline, CDR1 is MNHEY and CDR2 is SMNVEV (reference sequence). CDR3 sequence (DNA): TGTGCCAGCAGTAAAAGACAGGGGTTCTCTGGAAACACCATATATTTT. Residues: CASSKRQGFSGNTIYF.

The chain joins TRBV5-1 to TRBJ2-1; TRBD1 aligns across 8 bases. Looked up from germline, CDR1 is SGHRS and CDR2 is YFSETQ. The CDR3 covers 19 residues. V shed 4 bases, J shed 6 bases, and the junction held 21 bases outside the gene matches. The CDR3 bases are TGCGCCAGCAGCCCCCGGGGCAGGGGGCGCTTACCGGCGGGCAATGAGCAGTTCTTC. Protein: CASSPRGRGRLPAGNEQFF. The whole variable domain, filled in from reference TRBV5-1 and TRBJ2-1, reads KAGVTQTPRYLIKTRGQQVTLSCSPISGHRSVSWYQQTPGQGLQFLFEYFSETQRNKGNFPGRFSGRQFSNSRSEMNVSTLELGDSALYLCASSPRGRGRLPAGNEQFFGPGTRLTVL.

The rearrangement uses TRBV5-4 and TRBJ2-3; 8 nucleotides agree with TRBD2. Germline CDR1 SGHNT, CDR2 YYREEE (reference sequence). After removal of 5 bases from V and 2 bases from J, the junction contained 7 bases not matched to a gene. CDR3 length: 15 residues. The CDR3: CASSRGLEFTDTQYF. The CDR3 nucleotides are TGTGCCAGCAGTCGGGGACTAGAGTTCACAGATACGCAGTATTTT.

The chain recombines TRBV30 with TRBJ2-7; D gene unclear. With 3 bases removed from V and 4 bases from J, the gap between germline ends came to 13 bases. The CDR3 totals 13 residues. Germline CDR1 GTSNPN, CDR2 SVGIG (reference sequence). The CDR3 protein is CAWREPLRYEQYF. The CDR3 nucleotides are TGTGCCTGGAGGGAGCCCCTCCGTTACGAGCAGTACTTC.

The rearrangement joins TRBV19 to TRBJ1-2; 8 bases match TRBD1. CDR3 length: 14 amino acids. From germline, CDR1 is LNHDA and CDR2 SQIVND (reference sequence). Trimming at V came to 5 bases and at J to 2 bases, leaving 4 bases not matched to a gene. The DNA for the CDR3 is TGTGCCAGTAGTGTCACAGGGGGGAACTATGGCTACACCTTC. Translating it yields CASSVTGGNYGYTF.

This clone was seen a single time. The chain recombines TRBV9 with TRBJ2-3, with 12 positions matching TRBD2. The germline gives CDR1 SGDLS, CDR2 YYNGEE. J was trimmed by 3 bases and V by 0 bases; bases with no gene match: 8. The CDR3 spans 18 residues. The CDR3 region is CASSVGYLAGGRTDTQYF. DNA for the CDR3: TGTGCCAGCAGCGTAGGGTATCTAGCGGGGGGGAGGACAGATACGCAGTATTTT. Based on the CDR3 plus reference TRBV9 and TRBJ2-3, the full variable domain is DSGVTQTPKHLITATGQRVTLRCSPRSGDLSVYWYQQSLDQGLQFLIQYYNGEERAKGNILERFSAQQFPDLHSELNLSSLELGDSALYFCASSVGYLAGGRTDTQYFGPGTRLTVL.

This chain connects TRBV27 to TRBJ1-1; the match to TRBD1 covers 8 bases. This CDR3 region has 14 residues. V lost 6 bases to trimming and J lost 4 bases; unmatched junction nucleotides: 7. In germline, CDR1 is MNHEY, CDR2 SMNVEV (reference sequence). CDR3 sequence: CASSRGRFGTEAFF. The CDR3 coding sequence is TGTGCCAGCAGCAGGGGGCGCTTTGGCACTGAAGCTTTCTTT.